Below are 13 T cell receptor beta chains sequenced from a single sample in a study of blood T cell repertoires in COVID-19. The assay was immunoSEQ multiplex PCR, and TCRdb's table has in-frame clones only and misses some. The profile shows under 200,000 clones, 82% of them singletons. The sample consisted of PBMCs or T cells enriched from blood (not recorded which). The receptors here all came from a man aged 55 to 70 who had recovered from COVID-19.

This clone was picked up one time. CDR3 sequence: CASTLNRGNTEAFF. CDR3 DNA sequence: TGTGCCAGCACCTTGAACAGGGGGAACACTGAAGCTTTCTTT. The V and J genes are TRBV28 and TRBJ1-1; 7 bases map to TRBD1. V lost 7 bases to trimming and J lost 1 base; unmatched junction nucleotides: 6. Germline V gives CDR1 MDHEN, CDR2 SYDVKM. This CDR3 has 14 amino acids.

This clone was counted a single time. V gene TRBV6-2 or TRBV6-3 combines with J gene TRBJ1-1; D unresolved. Trimming took off 0 bases at V and 3 bases at J, with 14 bases between the two ends. Germline CDR1 MNHEY, CDR2 SVGEGT. The CDR3 has 16 amino acids. CDR3 loop: CASSYSNGRRDTEAFF. CDR3 sequence (DNA): TGTGCCAGCAGTTACTCGAACGGGCGGCGGGACACTGAAGCTTTCTTT.

The rearrangement uses TRBV30 and TRBJ2-2; the match to TRBD1 covers 7 bases. Germline V gene lookup returns CDR1 GTSNPN and CDR2 SVGIG (reference sequence). J lost 0 bases, V lost 0 bases, and 10 bases had no gene match. This CDR3 contains 18 residues. The CDR3 region is CAWSVSKGAYTNTGELFF. CDR3 sequence (DNA): TGTGCCTGGAGTGTAAGCAAGGGGGCATATACGAACACCGGGGAGCTGTTTTTT.

This clone appeared a single time. The CDR3: CASSPTAGRSGELFF. In nucleotides, the CDR3 is TGTGCCAGCAGTCCAACCGCAGGGAGGTCCGGGGAGCTGTTTTTT. This chain joins TRBV28 and TRBJ2-2; D perhaps matches TRBD2 (6 bases). V gave up 5 bases and J gave up 6 bases, with 16 bases separating them. Germline CDR1 MDHEN, CDR2 SYDVKM. The CDR3 totals 15 residues.

The chain carries TRBV6-5 and TRBJ1-2, with 7 bases that match TRBD1. The length of the CDR3 is 15 residues. J was trimmed by 2 bases and V by 0 bases; bases with no gene match: 3. Germline lookup yields CDR1 MNHEY and CDR2 SVGAGI. The CDR3 DNA is TGTGCCAGCAGTTACTCGGCCAGGGGGAACTATGGCTACACCTTC. It encodes CASSYSARGNYGYTF.

The chain has TRBV7-3 and TRBJ2-3; D is ambiguous. Germline CDR1 and CDR2: SGHTA and FQGTGA. V lost 5 bases and J lost 2, with 8 bases in between. The length of the CDR3 is 13 residues. This CDR3 reads CASSPSFTDTQYF. The CDR3 DNA reads TGTGCCAGCAGCCCCTCCTTCACAGATACGCAGTATTTT. Complete variable domain (other parts from reference TRBV7-3 and TRBJ2-3): GAGVSQTPSNKVTEKGKYVELRCDPISGHTALYWYRQSLGQGPEFLIYFQGTGAADDSGLPNDRFFAVRPEGSVSTLKIQRTERGDSAVYLCASSPSFTDTQYFGPGTRLTVL.

This clone was recorded only once. This rearrangement joins TRBV7-2 to TRBJ1-2; D is perhaps TRBD1 (5 bases). Germline loops: CDR1 SGHTA, CDR2 FQGNSA. The CDR3 contains 14 residues. Trimming cost V 5 bases and J 8 bases, with 18 bases left between them. This chain's CDR3 is CASSKGVGFEGYTF. DNA of the CDR3: TGTGCCAGCAGCAAAGGGGTAGGCTTTGAAGGCTACACCTTC.

V gene TRBV9 combines with J gene TRBJ2-1; 9 bases are shared with TRBD2. Germline lookup yields CDR1 SGDLS and CDR2 YYNGEE. Trimming took 0 bases from V and 5 from J; bases not matched to a gene: 6. This CDR3 contains 16 residues. CDR3 loop: CASSVGMREGNNEQFF. As DNA, the CDR3 is TGTGCCAGCAGCGTAGGGATGCGGGAGGGCAACAATGAGCAGTTCTTC.

The chain joins TRBV7-2 to TRBJ1-3; D possibly corresponds to TRBD1 (5 bases). The CDR3 length is 14 residues. The V end lost 4 bases, the J end lost 2 bases, and 9 bases lay between the germline ends. CDR1 is SGHTA, CDR2 FQGNSA, per germline. CDR3 sequence: CASSSTVAGNTIYF. The DNA of the CDR3 is TGTGCCAGCAGCTCGACAGTAGCTGGAAACACCATATATTTT.

The V and J genes are TRBV5-1 and TRBJ1-5; TRBD1 matches 10 bases. V dropped 4 bases and J dropped 5; count of bases not matched to a gene: 9. In germline, CDR1 is SGHRS, CDR2 YFSETQ. This CDR3 is 16 amino acids long. CDR3 nucleotides: TGCGCCAGCAGCGTAGGGGACAGGGGAGGAGATCAGCCCCAGCATTTT. Translation: CASSVGDRGGDQPQHF.

The rearrangement links TRBV10-3 to TRBJ2-7, with D possibly being TRBD1 (5 bases). The CDR3 has 12 amino acids. V lost 5 bases and J lost 3, with 8 bases in between. The germline V gene encodes CDR1 ENHRY and CDR2 SYGVKD. CDR3 residues: CAISQTGYEQYF. CDR3 coding DNA: TGTGCCATCAGTCAAACAGGCTACGAGCAGTACTTC.

The J gene is TRBJ2-7, the V gene TRBV29-1; 8 positions match TRBD2. The CDR3 loop spans 14 amino acids. The germline V gene encodes CDR1 SQVTM and CDR2 ANQGSEA. With 7 bases clipped from V and 6 bases from J, the junction kept 14 bases outside the gene matches. The CDR3 loop reads CSAEPSGSFGEQYF. In DNA, the CDR3 is TGCAGCGCCGAACCGAGCGGGAGTTTCGGCGAGCAGTACTTC.

The chain has TRBV7-9 and TRBJ1-5; 11 positions match TRBD1. The CDR3 contains 18 residues. From germline, CDR1 is SEHNR and CDR2 FQNEAQ (reference sequence). The trim removed 5 bases at V and 1 base at J, leaving 10 bases unmatched. Here the CDR3 reads CASSPWTGGPQSNQPQHF. The CDR3 region has the DNA TGTGCCAGCAGCCCTTGGACAGGGGGCCCCCAAAGCAATCAGCCCCAGCATTTT.